These 29 T cell receptor beta chains came from one sample sequenced in a study of radiation and T cells in renal cell carcinoma (TCRdb year 2020). This sample's time point label indicates: baseline pretreatment blood. The label giving this sample's treatment or condition can be read as: 15 Gy SBRT to primary tumor, nephrectomy 4 weeks later. The library was obtained by the immunoSEQ multiplex PCR assay. The table was pulled from immuneACCESS by TCRdb, which kept in-frame rearrangements only. Such tables lose some clones; where checked, under half of the loss comes from unresolved V genes, and the rest has no known cause. This sample lists about 95,000 clones; 86% were detected once. The biggest ten clones account for approximately 7.9% of the sample. The starting material was blood, obtained from a patient whose treatment included radiotherapy and nephrectomy. The receptor set was obtained from a man in his fifties with renal cell carcinoma.

V is TRBV9 and J is TRBJ2-1; 11 nucleotides agree with TRBD2. The junction had 4 bases not matched to a gene; V was cut back by 5 bases and J by 6 bases. The CDR3 has 14 amino acids. CDR1 and CDR2 (germline): SGDLS, YYNGEE. The DNA of the CDR3 is TGTGCCAGCAGTACGGGACTAGCGGTCAATGAGCAGTTCTTC. It is translated as CASSTGLAVNEQFF.

The chain uses TRBV27 and TRBJ2-3, with 8 bases matching TRBD1. J gave up 2 bases and V 5 bases, and 12 bases lay outside the gene matches. CDR1 is MNHEY, CDR2 SMNVEV, per germline (reference sequence). The CDR3 runs 17 residues. CDR3 amino acids: CASSPLPGQGSTDTQYF. CDR3 DNA sequence: TGTGCCAGCAGTCCACTCCCTGGACAGGGATCCACAGATACGCAGTATTTT.

CDR3 loop: CASSPRQGSNYGYTF. In DNA form, the CDR3 reads TGTGCCAGCAGCCCACGACAGGGTTCTAACTATGGCTACACCTTC. J is TRBJ1-2 and V is TRBV27; 7 nucleotides agree with TRBD1. The CDR3 runs to 15 residues. Germline V gives CDR1 MNHEY, CDR2 SMNVEV (reference sequence). J lost 0 bases, V lost 6 bases, and 7 bases had no gene match.

The rearrangement joins TRBV6-5 to TRBJ2-5; possibly TRBD2 for D (6 bases). Germline V lookup: CDR1 MNHEY, CDR2 SVGAGI. The CDR3 is 13 amino acids. Trimming removed 7 bases from V and 5 bases from J, with 14 bases in between. The CDR3 nucleotides are TGTGCCAGCACCTTACCGGGGGTCGAGACCCAGTACTTC. It is translated as CASTLPGVETQYF.

This chain links TRBV9 with TRBJ2-3; D is perhaps TRBD1 or TRBD2 (6 bases each). Trimming stripped 7 bases from V and 2 bases from J, with 17 bases between. The CDR3 sequence is 15 residues long. The germline gives CDR1 SGDLS, CDR2 YYNGEE. CDR3 sequence reads: CASCSEGGFTDTQYF. The DNA of the CDR3 is TGTGCCAGCTGCTCAGAGGGGGGATTCACAGATACGCAGTATTTT.

This sequence joins TRBV5-4 and TRBJ1-1; no definite D call. Germline V gene data show CDR1 as SGHNT and CDR2 as YYREEE (reference sequence). This CDR3 is 13 amino acids long. Trimming stripped 0 bases from V and 1 base from J, with 4 bases between. In nucleotides, the CDR3 is TGTGCCAGCAGCTTGGAACGGAACACTGAAGCTTTCTTT. Translated: CASSLERNTEAFF.

V usage is TRBV27 and J usage is TRBJ1-4; no definite D call. Germline assignment: CDR1 MNHEY and CDR2 SMNVEV (reference sequence). The CDR3 is made up of 14 amino acids. Between the trimmed V and J ends, which lost 8 bases and 8 bases, there was a span of 18 bases. The DNA of the CDR3 is TGTGCCAGCGGACTCGGAACCTCCCCGGAAAAACTGTTTTTT. Encoded protein: CASGLGTSPEKLFF.

This clone has a handful of counts. The V call is TRBV18, the J call TRBJ1-1; no clear D. V dropped 1 base and J dropped 1 base, with 4 bases sitting between them. Germline loops: CDR1 KGHSH, CDR2 LQKENI. This CDR3 spans 13 amino acids. CDR3 sequence: CASSPLRNTEAFF. Here the CDR3 DNA reads TGTGCCAGCTCACCACTTCGGAACACTGAAGCTTTCTTT.

The chain links TRBV18 to TRBJ2-7; TRBD1 matches 9 bases. Trimming took 5 bases from V and 5 from J; bases not matched to a gene: 10. There are 15 residues in the CDR3. Per germline, CDR1 KGHSH and CDR2 LQKENI. The CDR3 DNA is TGTGCCAGCTCATCACGGACAGGGGATTATCACGAGCAGTACTTC. It specifies CASSSRTGDYHEQYF.

This rearrangement joins TRBV4-3 to TRBJ2-2; 10 bases match TRBD2. The ends lost 1 base at V and 8 bases at J; junction bases unmatched: 7. The CDR3 is made up of 16 amino acids. Germline CDR1 reads LGHNA; CDR2 reads YSLEER. The CDR3 nucleotides read TGCGCCAGCAGCCAAGCACCGGGACTAGCGAATGGGGAGCTGTTTTTT. Residues: CASSQAPGLANGELFF.

This chain joins TRBV11-2 and TRBJ2-7; TRBD1 agrees at 11 bases. The trim removed 4 bases at V and 5 bases at J, leaving 4 bases unmatched. Germline CDR1 and CDR2: SGHAT and FQNNGV. CDR3 length: 14 residues. For the CDR3, the DNA is TGTGCCAGCAGCTCGGGACAGGGGGAGGACGAGCAGTACTTC. Amino acid sequence: CASSSGQGEDEQYF.

J is TRBJ2-7 and V is TRBV14; D unresolved. The V end lost 0 bases, the J end lost 6 bases, and 9 bases lay between the germline ends. The CDR3 contains 13 residues. Germline lookup yields CDR1 SGHDN and CDR2 FVKESK. CDR3 amino acids: CASSQDWVREQYF. CDR3 coding DNA: TGTGCCAGCAGCCAAGATTGGGTTCGCGAGCAGTACTTC.

V usage is TRBV2 and J usage is TRBJ2-2, with 9 bases identical to TRBD2. The CDR3 is 16 amino acids. Germline assignment: CDR1 SNHLY and CDR2 FYNNEI. Trimming took 4 bases from V and 1 from J; bases not matched to a gene: 4. The CDR3 nucleotides are TGTGCCAGCAGTGCCGGGACTAGCTGGAACACCGGGGAGCTGTTTTTT. The encoded protein is CASSAGTSWNTGELFF.

The table lists this clone with a few counts. This sequence joins TRBV18 and TRBJ2-5; TRBD2 aligns across 7 bases. With 3 bases clipped from V and 3 bases from J, the junction kept 7 bases outside the gene matches. Germline V gene sequence: CDR1 KGHSH, CDR2 LQKENI. The CDR3 totals 15 residues. In DNA, the CDR3 is TGTGCCAGCTCACCCCCGGGACTACCGAAAGAGACCCAGTACTTC. It codes for CASSPPGLPKETQYF.

J is TRBJ1-6 and V is TRBV6-6, with 7 bases matching TRBD1. The germline gives CDR1 MNHNY, CDR2 SVGAGI (reference sequence). With V trimmed by 4 bases and J by 6 bases, 6 bases remained unmatched. The CDR3 consists of 15 residues. The CDR3 nucleotides are TGTGCCAGCAGTTCGACAGGGTGGCGTAATTCACCCCTCCACTTT. Translation: CASSSTGWRNSPLHF.

This chain links TRBV7-9 with TRBJ1-5, with D possibly TRBD1 on 6 matching bases. Looked up from germline, CDR1 is SEHNR and CDR2 is FQNEAQ (reference sequence). V dropped 3 bases and J dropped 3 bases, with 12 bases sitting between them. This CDR3 spans 15 amino acids. The DNA for the CDR3 is TGTGCCAGCAGCTTTTCTGCAGGGGCCAATCAGCCCCAGCATTTT. Translation: CASSFSAGANQPQHF.

This clone was counted once. The chain employs TRBV5-4 and TRBJ2-7, with 7 bases identical to TRBD2. Trimming removed 4 bases from V and 3 bases from J; junction bases left unmatched: 10. The germline gives CDR1 SGHNT, CDR2 YYREEE (reference sequence). The CDR3 consists of 15 residues. The CDR3 nucleotides read TGTGCCAGCAGCCCCGTCGGGGGGAAAGACTACGAGCAGTACTTC. This translates into CASSPVGGKDYEQYF. Together with reference TRBV5-4 and TRBJ2-7, the CDR3 gives the full variable domain: ETGVTQSPTHLIKTRGQQVTLRCSSQSGHNTVSWYQQALGQGPQFIFQYYREEENGRGNFPPRFSGLQFPNYSSELNVNALELDDSALYLCASSPVGGKDYEQYFGPGTRLTVT.

The gene calls are TRBV29-1 and TRBJ2-1, with D unclear. The CDR3 totals 11 residues. Germline CDR1 reads SQVTM; CDR2 reads ANQGSEA. Deletions cut 5 bases from V and 3 bases from J, with 5 bases between. CDR3 nucleotide sequence: TGCAGCGTTAGAGGCTACAATGAGCAGTTCTTC. This sequence encodes CSVRGYNEQFF.

This clone was detected once. J is TRBJ2-7 and V is TRBV30, with D hard to call. The CDR3 loop spans 13 amino acids. Germline assignment: CDR1 GTSNPN and CDR2 SVGIG (reference sequence). Trimming removed 2 bases at V and 7 bases at J, with 15 bases between. The CDR3 spells CAWSRLVVGEQYF. For the CDR3, the DNA is TGTGCCTGGAGTAGGCTAGTCGTCGGAGAGCAGTACTTC.

The sample holds a few counts of this clone. The chain links TRBV4-1 to TRBJ2-6; unclear D gene. CDR3 length: 16 amino acids. The ends were cut back, 0 bases at V and 4 bases at J, with 10 bases in the middle. Germline V lookup: CDR1 MGHRA, CDR2 YSYEKL. CDR3 region: CASSQDDSAGANVLTF. The CDR3 region has the DNA TGCGCCAGCAGCCAAGATGACTCGGCCGGGGCCAACGTCCTGACTTTC.

V usage is TRBV7-9 and J usage is TRBJ2-5; a possible D gene is TRBD2 (5 bases). Germline V gene data show CDR1 as SEHNR and CDR2 as FQNEAQ (reference sequence). The length of the CDR3 is 13 residues. Trimming removed 5 bases from V and 5 bases from J, with 12 bases in between. The CDR3 DNA sequence: TGTGCCAGCAGCCTGGAAGCGGTTGAGACCCAGTACTTC. This encodes CASSLEAVETQYF.

The chain combines TRBV2 with TRBJ1-5; D gene uncertain. Trimming took 9 bases from V and 3 from J, leaving 15 bases between them. Germline-derived CDR1 and CDR2 are SNHLY and FYNNEI. There are 14 residues in the CDR3. The CDR3, as DNA: TGTGCCAGTAGAGACGACGGCATCAATCAGCCCCAGCATTTT. This sequence encodes CASRDDGINQPQHF.

V is TRBV7-2 and J is TRBJ2-1, with D maybe TRBD2 (6 bases). Trimming removed 6 bases from V and 8 bases from J, with 20 bases in between. The CDR3 is 15 residues long. Germline V gene lookup returns CDR1 SGHTA and CDR2 FQGNSA. CDR3 sequence (DNA): TGTGCCAGCAGGCTAAGCGGACTAAGAGGGGATGAGCAGTTCTTC. This encodes CASRLSGLRGDEQFF.

The J gene is TRBJ1-2, the V gene TRBV5-6; 8 positions match TRBD1. The CDR3 totals 15 residues. J was trimmed by 4 bases and V by 0 bases; bases with no gene match: 5. From germline, CDR1 is SGHDT and CDR2 YYEEEE. The CDR3 here is CASSLGGQVGYGYTF. Written as DNA, the CDR3 is TGTGCCAGCAGCTTGGGGGGACAGGTGGGCTATGGCTACACCTTC.

This rearrangement joins TRBV9 to TRBJ2-1; the match to TRBD2 covers 9 bases. The CDR3 loop spans 15 amino acids. Germline CDR1 and CDR2: SGDLS and YYNGEE. Trimming removed 3 bases from V and 6 bases from J; junction bases left unmatched: 7. CDR3 in DNA: TGTGCCAGCAGCGCGGGCGGGGGGGCCTTCAATGAGCAGTTCTTC. It encodes CASSAGGGAFNEQFF.

The chain uses TRBV7-6 and TRBJ2-2; a possible D gene is TRBD1 (5 bases). The CDR3 totals 19 residues. Per germline, CDR1 SGHVS and CDR2 FNYEAQ. V lost 5 bases and J lost 0, with 22 bases in between. The CDR3: CASSQESRDSSANTGELFF. The CDR3 region has the DNA TGTGCCAGCAGCCAGGAAAGCCGCGACAGCTCCGCGAACACCGGGGAGCTGTTTTTT.

The CDR3 DNA reads as TGTGCCAGCAGCTTAGATCCCGTGGGCGGACAGGGTACCGGTACGCAGTATTTT. Translated: CASSLDPVGGQGTGTQYF. The chain employs TRBV11-3 and TRBJ2-3; 8 positions agree with TRBD1. The germline CDR1 and CDR2 sequences are SGHNT and YENEEA. The CDR3 length is 18 residues. The ends lost 0 bases at V and 8 bases at J; junction bases unmatched: 16. Drawing the rest from reference TRBV11-3 and TRBJ2-3, the complete variable domain is EAGVVQSPRYKIIEKKQPVAFWCNPISGHNTLYWYLQNLGQGPELLIRYENEEAVDDSQLPKDRFSAERLKGVDSTLKIQPAELGDSAVYLCASSLDPVGGQGTGTQYFGPGTRLTVL.

This clone has at least ten counts. CDR3 nucleotide sequence: TGTGCCATAACCGGGACAGACTCCTACGAGCAGTACTTC. Residues: CAITGTDSYEQYF. This rearrangement joins TRBV2 to TRBJ2-7; 7 bases are shared with TRBD1. V was clipped by 10 bases and J by 0 bases; unmatched bases: 6. The CDR3 loop spans 13 amino acids. Looked up from germline, CDR1 is SNHLY and CDR2 is FYNNEI.

The genes are TRBV5-1 and TRBJ2-3, with D possibly being TRBD1 (6 bases). The germline V gene encodes CDR1 SGHRS and CDR2 YFSETQ. V shed 1 base and J shed 0 bases, with 9 bases lying between them. This CDR3 is built from 15 residues. The CDR3 DNA is TGCGCCAGCAGCTTGTTGCAGGGGAGCACAGATACGCAGTATTTT. Protein sequence: CASSLLQGSTDTQYF.